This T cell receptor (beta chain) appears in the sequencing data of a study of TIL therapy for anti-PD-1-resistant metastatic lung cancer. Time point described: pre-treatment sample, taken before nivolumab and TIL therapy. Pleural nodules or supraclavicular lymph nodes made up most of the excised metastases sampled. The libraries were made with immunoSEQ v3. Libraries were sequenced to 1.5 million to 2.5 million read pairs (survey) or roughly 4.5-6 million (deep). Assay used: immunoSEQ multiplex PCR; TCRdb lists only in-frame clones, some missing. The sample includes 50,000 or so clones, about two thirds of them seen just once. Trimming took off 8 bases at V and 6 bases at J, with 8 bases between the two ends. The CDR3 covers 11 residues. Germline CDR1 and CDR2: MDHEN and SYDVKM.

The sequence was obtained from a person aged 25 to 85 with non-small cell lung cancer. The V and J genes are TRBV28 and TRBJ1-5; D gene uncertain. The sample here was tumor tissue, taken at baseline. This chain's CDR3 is CASRGSQPQHF. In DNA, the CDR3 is TGTGCCAGCCGGGGATCTCAGCCCCAGCATTTT.